These 12 T cell receptor beta chains originate from one sample sequenced in a study of CD8+CD57+ T cells in acquired aplastic anemia. Genomic DNA acted as the template from which TCR beta VDJ combination and CDR3 sequence profiling were carried out. TCRdb reprocessed the reads with MiXCR, giving one entry per CDR3 protein. The sample contains under 250,000 distinct CDR3 sequences, approximately 35% of which appear only once. Sequenced: sorted CD4+, CD8+, or CD8+CD57+ T cells (not recorded which) from PBMCs. The receptor set was obtained from a human donor in good health, serving as a control.

V gene TRBV7-3 combines with J gene TRBJ2-1; TRBD2 aligns across 7 bases. Trimming took 6 bases from V and 9 from J; bases not matched to a gene: 14. The CDR3 loop spans 15 amino acids. Germline lookup yields CDR1 SGHTA and CDR2 FQGTGA. The CDR3 reads CASSIERETRSEQFF. As DNA, the CDR3 is TGTGCCAGCAGTATCGAGCGGGAAACGAGGAGTGAGCAGTTCTTC.

The chain combines TRBV5-1 with TRBJ1-3, with a possible D match to TRBD1 (6 bases). Germline V gene data show CDR1 as SGHRS and CDR2 as YFSETQ. This CDR3 has 12 residues. The V end was cut by 4 bases, the J end by 5 bases, with 7 bases between. DNA for the CDR3: TGCGCCAGCAGCGGGGACAGAAACACCATATATTTT. Protein product: CASSGDRNTIYF.

As for this clonotype: A clone one base away is much larger, so this may be a read error. This chain connects TRBV9 to TRBJ2-7; 7 bases agree with TRBD1. CDR3 length: 15 residues. Looked up from germline, CDR1 is SGDLS and CDR2 is YYNGEE. In DNA form, the CDR3 reads TGTGCCAGCAGCCCGGGGCCAGGGGGTTCCTGCGAGCAGTACTTC. Its translation is CASSPGPGGSCEQYF.

This clonotype has at least ten counts. The V gene is TRBV2, the J gene TRBJ2-1; 7 bases line up with TRBD1. Germline CDR1 SNHLY, CDR2 FYNNEI. The length of the CDR3 is 13 residues. V lost 5 bases and J lost 5; bases outside the gene matches: 3. The CDR3 nucleotides read TGTGCCAGCAGTTCAACAGGGGACAATGAGCAGTTCTTC. It yields the protein CASSSTGDNEQFF.

V usage is TRBV4-2 and J usage is TRBJ2-1; TRBD2 is a possible D gene (5 bases). Trimming removed 2 bases from V and 11 bases from J, with 19 bases in between. The germline CDR1 and CDR2 sequences are LGHNA and YNFKEQ. CDR3 length: 15 residues. Here the CDR3 DNA reads TGTGCCAGCAGCCAATCGACGACTGGCATAGCGAAGCAGTTCTTC. Translated: CASSQSTTGIAKQFF.

In regard to this clonotype: A much larger clone lies one base from this, so it may be a read error. This chain joins TRBV20-1 and TRBJ1-2; D is perhaps TRBD1 (6 bases). The ends were cut back, 5 bases at V and 5 bases at J, with 21 bases in the middle. The germline V gene has CDR1 DFQATT and CDR2 SNEGSKA (reference sequence). The CDR3 spans 15 residues. In nucleotides, the CDR3 is TGCAGTGCTGTACGGAGGGGGGACGAAGGTTATGGCTACACCTTC. Translating it yields CSAVRRGDEGYGYTF.

This clonotype came up many times. The chain couples TRBV20-1 to TRBJ1-1; perhaps TRBD1 as D (6 bases). This CDR3 spans 13 amino acids. Germline values: CDR1 DFQATT, CDR2 SNEGSKA (reference sequence). V was cut by 4 bases and J by 3 bases, with 12 bases left in between. The CDR3: CSATQGLDTEAFF. The CDR3 bases are TGCAGTGCTACACAGGGATTAGACACTGAAGCTTTCTTT.

In this sample, this clonotype turned up once. As the CDR3 is not closed by the conserved phenylalanine or tryptophan, this likely results from a read error. The rearrangement links TRBV19 to TRBJ2-4; D unresolved. V lost 3 bases, J lost 3 bases, and 9 bases lay in between. The CDR3 has 14 amino acids. Germline V gene data show CDR1 as LNHDA and CDR2 as SQIVND (reference sequence). The CDR3 DNA follows: TGTGCCAGTAGTATTAGGCAAGACAAAAACATTCAGTACCTC. Translation gives CASSIRQDKNIQYL.

This clonotype was observed many times. The J gene is TRBJ2-4, the V gene TRBV19; D gene ambiguous. From germline, CDR1 is LNHDA and CDR2 SQIVND (reference sequence). V was trimmed by 4 bases and J by 0 bases, leaving 13 bases between them. This CDR3 has 16 amino acids. The CDR3 region is CASSTHSSLAKNIQYF. CDR3 nucleotides: TGTGCCAGTAGTACACATAGCTCCCTAGCCAAAAACATTCAGTACTTC.

This clonotype has just a few counts. The rearrangement links TRBV2 to TRBJ2-3; TRBD1 might be the D (7 bases). CDR1 and CDR2 from the germline V gene are SNHLY and FYNNEI. V was cut by 4 bases and J by 8 bases, with 22 bases left in between. The CDR3 sequence is 16 residues long. As DNA, the CDR3 is TGTGCCAGCAGTGGCGACCGGGACAGCCAGCGGGTTACGCAGTATTTT. Its translation is CASSGDRDSQRVTQYF.

This clonotype was counted only a few times. V and J are TRBV4-1 and TRBJ2-1; D gene uncertain. Trimming stripped 2 bases from V and 9 bases from J, with 8 bases between. This CDR3 is built from 12 residues. Germline loops: CDR1 MGHRA, CDR2 YSYEKL. The CDR3 spells CASSQSTREQFF. The CDR3 bases are TGCGCCAGCAGCCAATCCACGCGTGAGCAGTTCTTC.

The chain joins TRBV20-1 to TRBJ2-7; no clear D gene. The CDR3 loop spans 14 amino acids. Germline V lookup: CDR1 DFQATT, CDR2 SNEGSKA (reference sequence). V was clipped by 0 bases and J by 1 base, with 10 bases between them. The CDR3: CSARDVGTSYEQYF. The DNA for the CDR3 is TGCAGTGCTAGAGATGTAGGTACTTCCTACGAGCAGTACTTC.